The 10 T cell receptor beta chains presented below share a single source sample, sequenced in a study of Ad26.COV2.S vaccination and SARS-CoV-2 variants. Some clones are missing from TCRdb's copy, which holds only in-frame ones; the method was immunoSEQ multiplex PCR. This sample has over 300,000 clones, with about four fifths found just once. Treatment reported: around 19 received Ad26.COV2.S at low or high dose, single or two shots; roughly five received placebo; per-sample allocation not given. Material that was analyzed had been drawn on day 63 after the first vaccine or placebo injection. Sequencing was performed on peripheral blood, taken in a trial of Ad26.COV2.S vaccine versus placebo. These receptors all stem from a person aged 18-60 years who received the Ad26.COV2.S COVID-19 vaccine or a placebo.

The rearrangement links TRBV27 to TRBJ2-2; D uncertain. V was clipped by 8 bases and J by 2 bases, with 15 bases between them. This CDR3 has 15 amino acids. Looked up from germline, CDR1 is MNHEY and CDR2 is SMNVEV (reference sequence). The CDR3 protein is CASSRTGLNTGELFF. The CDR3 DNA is TGTGCCAGCTCTCGTACGGGCTTAAACACCGGGGAGCTGTTTTTT.

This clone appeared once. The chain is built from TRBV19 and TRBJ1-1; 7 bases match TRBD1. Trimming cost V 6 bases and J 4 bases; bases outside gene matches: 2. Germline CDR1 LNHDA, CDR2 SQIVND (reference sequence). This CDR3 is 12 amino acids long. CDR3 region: CASRTGATEAFF. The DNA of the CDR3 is TGTGCCAGTAGAACAGGGGCCACTGAAGCTTTCTTT.

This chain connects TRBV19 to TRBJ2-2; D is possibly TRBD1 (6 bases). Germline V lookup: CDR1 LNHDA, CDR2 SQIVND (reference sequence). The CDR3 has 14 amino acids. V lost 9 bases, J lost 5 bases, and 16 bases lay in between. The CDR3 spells CASRAPGVTGELFF. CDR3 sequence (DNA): TGTGCCAGCCGGGCGCCAGGGGTGACCGGGGAGCTGTTTTTT.

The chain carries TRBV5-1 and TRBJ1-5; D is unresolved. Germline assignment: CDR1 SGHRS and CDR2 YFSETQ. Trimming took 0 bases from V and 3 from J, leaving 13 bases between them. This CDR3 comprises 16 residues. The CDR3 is CASSLAQVGSNQPQHF. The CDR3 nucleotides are TGCGCCAGCAGCTTGGCCCAGGTAGGGTCCAATCAGCCCCAGCATTTT.

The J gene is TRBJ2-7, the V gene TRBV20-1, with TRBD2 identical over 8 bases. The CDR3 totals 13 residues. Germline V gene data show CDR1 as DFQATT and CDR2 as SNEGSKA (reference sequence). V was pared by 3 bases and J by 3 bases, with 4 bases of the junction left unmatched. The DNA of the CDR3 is TGCAGTGCTAGTATGACTAGCGACTACGAGCAGTACTTC. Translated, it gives CSASMTSDYEQYF.

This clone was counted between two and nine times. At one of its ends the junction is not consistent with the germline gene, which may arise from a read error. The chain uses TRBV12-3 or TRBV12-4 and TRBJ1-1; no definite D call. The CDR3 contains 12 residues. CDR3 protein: CASSYGDTEAFF. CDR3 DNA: TGTGCCAGTAGTTACGGGGACACTGAAGCTTTCTTT.

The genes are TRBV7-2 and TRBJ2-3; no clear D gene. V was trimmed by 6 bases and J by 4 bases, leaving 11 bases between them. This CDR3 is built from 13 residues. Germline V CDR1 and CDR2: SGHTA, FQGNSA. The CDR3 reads CASRGVKADTQYF. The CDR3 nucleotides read TGTGCCAGCAGGGGCGTCAAAGCAGATACGCAGTATTTT.

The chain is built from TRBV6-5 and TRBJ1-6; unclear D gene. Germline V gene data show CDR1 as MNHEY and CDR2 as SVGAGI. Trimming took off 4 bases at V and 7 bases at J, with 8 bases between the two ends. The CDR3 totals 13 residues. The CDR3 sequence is CASSSPENSPLHF. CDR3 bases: TGTGCCAGCAGTTCCCCGGAAAATTCACCCCTCCACTTT.

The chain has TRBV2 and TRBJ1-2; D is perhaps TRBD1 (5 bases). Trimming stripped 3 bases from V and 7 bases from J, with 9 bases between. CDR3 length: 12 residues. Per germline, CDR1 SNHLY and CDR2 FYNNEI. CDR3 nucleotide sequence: TGTGCCAGCAGTGAGGCAGGGCTTGGCTACACCTTC. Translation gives CASSEAGLGYTF.

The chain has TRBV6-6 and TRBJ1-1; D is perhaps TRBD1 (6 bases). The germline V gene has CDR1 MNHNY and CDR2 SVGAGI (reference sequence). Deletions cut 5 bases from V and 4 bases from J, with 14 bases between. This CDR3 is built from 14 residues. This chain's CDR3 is CASSNAGHLTEAFF. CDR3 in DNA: TGTGCCAGCAGTAACGCGGGACACCTCACTGAAGCTTTCTTT.